This T cell receptor (beta chain) stems from a study of blood T cell repertoires in COVID-19. Study background: Sample material is recorded as cDNA or gDNA derived from T cells, B-cell-depleted T cells, or PBMCs.

The CDR3 is 16 residues long. Trimming at V came to 4 bases and at J to 6 bases, leaving 13 bases not matched to a gene. Germline V gives CDR1 ENHRY, CDR2 SYGVKD. Original methodology: Amplification of reference gene primers was used by the study to estimate nucleated cell counts. Sequencing was performed with immunoSEQ multiplex PCR; in TCRdb, only in-frame clones are kept and a portion is missing. V and J calls and clone size are given by that table; D and trimming were obtained from the DNA. The sample lists about 270,000 clones, over 75% occurring once. Sequencing was performed on peripheral blood. This sequence joins TRBV10-3 and TRBJ2-7; 9 nucleotides match TRBD1. This receptor was taken from a human donor in a cohort sampled during active COVID-19. This CDR3 is CAISGGPGQGRLEQYF. DNA of the CDR3: TGTGCCATCAGTGGGGGCCCGGGACAGGGTCGGCTCGAGCAGTACTTC.